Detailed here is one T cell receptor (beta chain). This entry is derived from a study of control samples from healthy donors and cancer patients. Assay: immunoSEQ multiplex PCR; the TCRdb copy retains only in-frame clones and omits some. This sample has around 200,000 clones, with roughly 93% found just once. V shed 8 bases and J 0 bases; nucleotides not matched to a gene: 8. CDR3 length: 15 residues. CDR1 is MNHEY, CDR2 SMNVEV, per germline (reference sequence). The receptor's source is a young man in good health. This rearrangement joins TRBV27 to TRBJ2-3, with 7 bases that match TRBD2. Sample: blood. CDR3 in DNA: TGTGCCAGCCTAACGCTAGCGGACAGCACAGATACGCAGTATTTT. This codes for CASLTLADSTDTQYF.